This T cell receptor beta chain is from a study of CD8 T cells in acute hepatitis C reinfection. Study background: TCRbeta of HCV NS3-1073-specific CD8+ T cells was profiled. Study-wide findings and caveats: Diversity was high, without significant differences between resolver and chronic groups. Differing sequencing approaches may have limited exact matches to other epitopes. A V04-02/J02-02 clonotype was among around 13 public ones, independent of outcome.

Profiled with immunoSEQ multiplex PCR; TCRdb holds only in-frame clones, not every one. The table lists 30,000 to 40,000 clones, approximately 85% of them singletons, with 9.5% to 13% in the top ten. As concerns this clone: The antigen is not known.

The V end lost 8 bases, the J end lost 0 bases, and 7 bases lay between the germline ends. Germline CDR1 and CDR2: DFQATT and SNEGSKA (reference sequence). The CDR3 totals 11 residues. As to time point: naive CD8 control sorted from an acute-time-point sample. J is TRBJ1-1 and V is TRBV20-1; a possible D gene is TRBD1 (5 bases). Sequenced sample: naive CD8+ T cells from PBMCs. The clonotype was recovered from a woman aged 18-35 years who spontaneously cleared hepatitis C infection. This chain's CDR3 is CSIGVNTEAFF. In DNA form, the CDR3 reads TGCAGTATAGGGGTGAACACTGAAGCTTTCTTT.